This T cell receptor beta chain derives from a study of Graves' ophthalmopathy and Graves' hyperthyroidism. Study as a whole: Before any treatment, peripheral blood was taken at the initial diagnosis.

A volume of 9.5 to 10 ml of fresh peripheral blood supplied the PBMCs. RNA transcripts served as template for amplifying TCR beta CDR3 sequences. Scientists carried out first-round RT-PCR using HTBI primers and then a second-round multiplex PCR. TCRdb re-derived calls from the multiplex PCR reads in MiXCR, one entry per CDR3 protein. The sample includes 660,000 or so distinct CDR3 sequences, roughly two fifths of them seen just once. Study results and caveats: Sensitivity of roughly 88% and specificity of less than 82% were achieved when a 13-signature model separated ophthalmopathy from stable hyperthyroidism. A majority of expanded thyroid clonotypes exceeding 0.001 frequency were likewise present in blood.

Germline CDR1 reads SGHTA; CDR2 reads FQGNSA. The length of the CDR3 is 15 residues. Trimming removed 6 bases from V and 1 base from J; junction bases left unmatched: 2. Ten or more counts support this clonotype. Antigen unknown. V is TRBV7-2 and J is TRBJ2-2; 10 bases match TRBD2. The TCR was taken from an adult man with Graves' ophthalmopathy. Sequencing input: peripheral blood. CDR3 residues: CASSRTSGNTGELFF. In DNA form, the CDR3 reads TGTGCCAGCAGTCGGACTAGCGGGAACACCGGGGAGCTGTTTTTT.